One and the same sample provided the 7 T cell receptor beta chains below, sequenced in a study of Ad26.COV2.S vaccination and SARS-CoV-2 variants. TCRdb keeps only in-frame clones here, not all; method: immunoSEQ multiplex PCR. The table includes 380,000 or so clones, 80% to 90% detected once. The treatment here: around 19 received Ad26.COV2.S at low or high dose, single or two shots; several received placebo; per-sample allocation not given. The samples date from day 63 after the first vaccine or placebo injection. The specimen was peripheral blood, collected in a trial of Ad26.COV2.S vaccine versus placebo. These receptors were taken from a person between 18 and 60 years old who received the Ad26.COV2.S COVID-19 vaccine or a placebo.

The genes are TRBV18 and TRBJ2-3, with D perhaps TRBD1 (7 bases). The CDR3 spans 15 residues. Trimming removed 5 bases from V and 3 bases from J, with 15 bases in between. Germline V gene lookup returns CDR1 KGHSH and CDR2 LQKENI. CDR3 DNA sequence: TGTGCCAGCTCATCGGAACAGGGGAGGACAGATACGCAGTATTTT. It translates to CASSSEQGRTDTQYF.

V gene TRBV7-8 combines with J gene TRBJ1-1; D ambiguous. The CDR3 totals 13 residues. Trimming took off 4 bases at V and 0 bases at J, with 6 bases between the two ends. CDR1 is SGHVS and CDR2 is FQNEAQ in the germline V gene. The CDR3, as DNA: TGTGCCAGCAGCTCTCTAATGAACACTGAAGCTTTCTTT. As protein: CASSSLMNTEAFF.

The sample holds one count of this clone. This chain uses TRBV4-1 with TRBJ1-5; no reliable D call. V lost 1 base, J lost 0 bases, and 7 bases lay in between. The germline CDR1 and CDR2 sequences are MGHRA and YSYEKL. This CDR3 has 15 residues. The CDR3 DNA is TGCGCCAGCAGCCAAGGGGAGAATAGCAATCAGCCCCAGCATTTT. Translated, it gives CASSQGENSNQPQHF.

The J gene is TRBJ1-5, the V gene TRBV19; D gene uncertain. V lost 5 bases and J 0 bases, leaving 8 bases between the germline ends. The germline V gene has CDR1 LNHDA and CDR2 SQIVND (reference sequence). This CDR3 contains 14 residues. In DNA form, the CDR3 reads TGTGCCAGTAGTGGACTGCGTAGCAATCAGCCCCAGCATTTT. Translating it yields CASSGLRSNQPQHF.

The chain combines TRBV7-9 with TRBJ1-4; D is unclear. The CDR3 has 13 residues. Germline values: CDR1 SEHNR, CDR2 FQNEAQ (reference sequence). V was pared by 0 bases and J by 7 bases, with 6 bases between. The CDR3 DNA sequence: TGTGCCAGCAGCTTAGCTCCAGGTGAAAAACTGTTTTTT. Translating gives CASSLAPGEKLFF.

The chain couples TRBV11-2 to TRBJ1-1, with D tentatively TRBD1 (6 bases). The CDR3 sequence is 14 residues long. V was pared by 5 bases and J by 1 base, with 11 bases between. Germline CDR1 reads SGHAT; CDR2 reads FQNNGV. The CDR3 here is CASSGPRGNTEAFF. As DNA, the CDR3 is TGTGCCAGCAGCGGACCCAGGGGGAACACTGAAGCTTTCTTT.

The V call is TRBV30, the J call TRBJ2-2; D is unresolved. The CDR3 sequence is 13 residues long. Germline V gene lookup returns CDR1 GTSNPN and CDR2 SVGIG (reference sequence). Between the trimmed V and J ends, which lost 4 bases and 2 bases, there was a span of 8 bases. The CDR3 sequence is CAWTPGNTGELFF. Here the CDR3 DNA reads TGTGCCTGGACCCCCGGTAACACCGGGGAGCTGTTTTTT.